This T cell receptor beta chain was identified during a study of T cell responses to AZD1222 COVID-19 vaccine. The study, taken as a whole, reports: The study reported that nearly half of spike-specific TCRs target unmutated variant regions. Just a handful of AZD1222 recipients were seropositive at baseline.

Generated by immunoSEQ multiplex PCR, the TCRdb table keeps only in-frame clones and is missing some. The sample lists about 100,000 clones; about nine tenths were seen once. Concerning this clone itself: Its antigen remains unidentified.

V lost 0 bases and J 0 bases, leaving 3 bases between the germline ends. Looked up from germline, CDR1 is SGHRS and CDR2 is YFSETQ. The CDR3 length is 14 residues. V gene TRBV5-1 combines with J gene TRBJ1-4; D uncertain. The sequence came from an adult who received the AZD1222 COVID-19 vaccine. Sequencing was performed on peripheral blood, taken 28 days after the second AZD1222 dose. CDR3 sequence (DNA): TGCGCCAGCAGCTTGGGTGCAACTAATGAAAAACTGTTTTTT. Its translation: CASSLGATNEKLFF. Supplemented by reference TRBV5-1 and TRBJ1-4, the full variable domain reads KAGVTQTPRYLIKTRGQQVTLSCSPISGHRSVSWYQQTPGQGLQFLFEYFSETQRNKGNFPGRFSGRQFSNSRSEMNVSTLELGDSALYLCASSLGATNEKLFFGSGTQLSVL.